The 3 T cell receptor beta chains reported below all come from one sample, sequenced in a study of T-cell memory formation after mild COVID-19. One entry per CDR3 protein results from TCRdb running MiXCR on the 5' RACE reads. The profile covers under 700,000 distinct CDR3 sequences, with about 20% appearing a single time and about an eighth taken by the ten largest. The sequenced material came from PBMCs or a T cell subset sorted from them (not recorded which). The receptor source for this set is an adult woman who had mild COVID-19 (a few samples of this study predate the infection). Cell type and time point are not known.

This clonotype was recorded a few times. V and J are TRBV7-9 and TRBJ1-5, with 7 bases matching TRBD1. V was clipped by 1 base and J by 0 bases; unmatched bases: 6. This CDR3 is built from 17 residues. Germline CDR1 SEHNR, CDR2 FQNEAQ (reference sequence). The CDR3 loop is CASSLGGAGGSNQPQHF. DNA of the CDR3: TGTGCCAGCAGCTTAGGAGGGGCAGGGGGTAGCAATCAGCCCCAGCATTTT. Using reference TRBV7-9 and TRBJ1-5 for the parts outside the CDR3, the full variable domain is DTGVSQNPRHKITKRGQNVTFRCDPISEHNRLYWYRQTLGQGPEFLTYFQNEAQLEKSRLLSDRFSAERPKGSFSTLEIQRTEQGDSAMYLCASSLGGAGGSNQPQHFGDGTRLSIL.

The chain links TRBV24-1 to TRBJ1-1; no reliable D call. The CDR3 contains 12 residues. V was cut by 4 bases and J by 2 bases, with 4 bases left in between. Germline V gives CDR1 KGHDR, CDR2 SFDVKD. The CDR3: CATSEGNTEAFF. CDR3 sequence (DNA): TGTGCCACCAGTGAGGGAAACACTGAAGCTTTCTTT.

The CDR3 region is CASSLDGRGVGEQFF. The CDR3 nucleotides are TGTGCCAGCAGCTTAGACGGGCGGGGGGTAGGTGAGCAGTTCTTC. The chain employs TRBV11-2 and TRBJ2-1; 8 positions match TRBD2. This CDR3 spans 15 amino acids. Germline V gives CDR1 SGHAT, CDR2 FQNNGV. The junction had 7 bases not matched to a gene; V was cut back by 0 bases and J by 9 bases.